This T cell receptor beta chain was found in a study of blood T cell repertoires in COVID-19. About the research overall: The United States, Italy and Spain provided the acute and convalescent COVID-19 samples. From T cells, B-cell-depleted T cells, or PBMCs came the material, which was cDNA or gDNA.

Authors' processing steps: Reference gene primer amplification gave nucleated cell count estimates. Some clones are missing from TCRdb's copy, which holds only in-frame ones; the method was immunoSEQ multiplex PCR. V and J calls and clone size are copied from that table; D and trimming were computed from the DNA. The sample yields around 57,000 clones, about 81% seen once. Trimming removed 5 bases from V and 8 bases from J; junction bases left unmatched: 6. CDR1 LNHDA and CDR2 SQIVND come from the germline V gene (reference sequence). The CDR3 has 15 residues. The sequencing input was peripheral blood. This TCR came from a woman aged 60-75 years with acute or convalescent COVID-19. J is TRBJ2-1 and V is TRBV19; TRBD2 matches at 13 bases. The CDR3 here is CASSVGTSGADEQFF. DNA for the CDR3: TGTGCCAGTAGTGTCGGGACTAGCGGGGCCGATGAGCAGTTCTTC.